One and the same sample provided the 10 T cell receptor beta chains below, sequenced in a study of blood T cell repertoires in COVID-19. The repertoire was sequenced with immunoSEQ multiplex PCR; TCRdb's copy has only in-frame clones and lacks some. This table holds more than 55,000 clones, 70% to 80% found once. The sequenced material came from peripheral blood. These receptor sequences come from a human donor in a cohort sampled during active COVID-19.

This clone has only one observation. The V and J genes are TRBV7-9 and TRBJ2-3, with D possibly matching TRBD1 (6 bases). Per germline, CDR1 SEHNR and CDR2 FQNEAQ (reference sequence). Trimming removed 6 bases at V and 0 bases at J, with 10 bases between. This CDR3 is 14 amino acids long. The chain's CDR3 is CASRETGSTDTQYF. In DNA, the CDR3 is TGTGCCAGCAGGGAGACAGGAAGCACAGATACGCAGTATTTT.

The rearrangement joins TRBV19 to TRBJ2-2; 11 nucleotides align to TRBD2. Trimming took 9 bases from V and 7 from J; bases not matched to a gene: 10. The CDR3 runs to 15 residues. Germline assignment: CDR1 LNHDA and CDR2 SQIVND (reference sequence). CDR3 region: CASRGASGRFGELFF. CDR3 nucleotide sequence: TGTGCCAGCAGAGGGGCTAGCGGGAGGTTCGGGGAGCTGTTTTTT.

This chain connects TRBV30 to TRBJ1-1, with 7 bases matching TRBD1. Germline CDR1 reads GTSNPN; CDR2 reads SVGIG (reference sequence). V lost 8 bases and J lost 11; bases outside the gene matches: 14. This CDR3 spans 12 amino acids. The CDR3 sequence: CAQLGDSLLAFF. The CDR3 bases are TGTGCCCAACTCGGGGACAGCCTGTTGGCTTTCTTT.

In this sample, this clone turned up a few times. The chain links TRBV5-1 to TRBJ2-1, with 10 bases matching TRBD2. J was trimmed by 4 bases and V by 5 bases; bases with no gene match: 9. CDR3 length equals 16 residues. Germline V CDR1 and CDR2: SGHRS, YFSETQ. The CDR3 DNA reads as TGCGCCAGCAGGACGGAGCCTAGCGGGAGTTACAATGAGCAGTTCTTC. It specifies CASRTEPSGSYNEQFF.

The J gene is TRBJ1-6, the V gene TRBV2; D call uncertain. CDR3 length equals 15 residues. Trimming took 8 bases from V and 4 from J, leaving 15 bases between them. The germline V gene encodes CDR1 SNHLY and CDR2 FYNNEI. The CDR3 loop is CASQRFTSYNSPLHF. The CDR3 nucleotides read TGTGCCAGCCAGCGATTCACTTCTTATAATTCACCCCTCCACTTT.

The rearrangement links TRBV2 to TRBJ2-7; TRBD1 matches 7 bases. The CDR3 length is 13 residues. Germline-derived CDR1 and CDR2 are SNHLY and FYNNEI. Trimming took 7 bases from V and 6 from J; bases not matched to a gene: 9. CDR3: CASTRDSLGEQYF. As DNA, the CDR3 is TGTGCCAGCACCCGGGACAGCCTAGGCGAGCAGTACTTC.

In the case of this clone: Different DNA sequences within this sample yield the same CDR3. The rearrangement uses TRBV7-3 and TRBJ2-7; 7 positions match TRBD2. The CDR3 contains 14 residues. Germline CDR1 and CDR2: SGHTA and FQGTGA. V shed 1 base and J 1 base; nucleotides not matched to a gene: 1. The CDR3: CASSLMGGSYEQYF. For the CDR3, the DNA is TGTGCCAGCAGCTTAATGGGGGGGTCCTACGAGCAGTACTTC.

The J gene is TRBJ1-5, the V gene TRBV6-5; TRBD1 might be the D (5 bases). V was clipped by 2 bases and J by 2 bases, with 10 bases between them. Germline CDR1 is MNHEY and CDR2 is SVGAGI. This CDR3 spans 15 amino acids. The CDR3 here is CASSYDSLGNQPQHF. The CDR3 bases are TGTGCCAGCAGTTACGACAGTCTTGGCAATCAGCCCCAGCATTTT.

The chain is built from TRBV10-1 and TRBJ2-2, with 9 bases identical to TRBD1. V shed 2 bases and J 1 base; nucleotides not matched to a gene: 2. The CDR3 extends over 16 amino acids. Germline assignment: CDR1 WNHNN and CDR2 SYGVQD (reference sequence). CDR3 residues: CASSEPGQGNTGELFF. The CDR3, as DNA: TGCGCCAGCAGTGAGCCGGGACAGGGGAACACCGGGGAGCTGTTTTTT.

The chain has TRBV7-3 and TRBJ2-3, with no clear D. V was cut by 2 bases and J by 1 base, with 7 bases left in between. The length of the CDR3 is 14 residues. Germline values: CDR1 SGHTA, CDR2 FQGTGA. CDR3 sequence reads: CASSLALRTDTQYF. CDR3 nucleotide sequence: TGTGCCAGCAGCTTAGCGTTACGCACAGATACGCAGTATTTT.